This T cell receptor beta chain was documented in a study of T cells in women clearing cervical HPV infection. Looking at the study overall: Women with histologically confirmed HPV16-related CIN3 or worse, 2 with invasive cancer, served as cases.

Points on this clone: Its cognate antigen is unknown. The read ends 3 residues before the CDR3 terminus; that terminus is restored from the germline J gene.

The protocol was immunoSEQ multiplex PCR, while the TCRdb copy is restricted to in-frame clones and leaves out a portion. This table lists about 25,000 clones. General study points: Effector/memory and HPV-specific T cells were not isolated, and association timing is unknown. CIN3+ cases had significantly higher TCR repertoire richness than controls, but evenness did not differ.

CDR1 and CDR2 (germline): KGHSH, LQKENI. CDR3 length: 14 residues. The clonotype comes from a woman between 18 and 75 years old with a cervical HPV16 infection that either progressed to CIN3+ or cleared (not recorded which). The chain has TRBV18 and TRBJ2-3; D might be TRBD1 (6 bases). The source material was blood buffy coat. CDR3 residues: CASSPDSHNQPQYF. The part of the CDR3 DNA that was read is TGTGCCAGCTCACCGGACAGCCACAATCAGCCG. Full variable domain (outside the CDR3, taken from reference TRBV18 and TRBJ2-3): NAGVMQNPRHLVRRRGQEARLRCSPMKGHSHVYWYRQLPEEGLKFMVYLQKENIIDESGMPKERFSAEFPKEGPSILRIQQVVRGDSAAYFCASSPDSHNQPQYFGPGTRLTVL.